The T cell receptor beta chain under discussion was sequenced for a study of T-cell memory formation after mild COVID-19 (dated by TCRdb to the early 2020s). About the study as a whole: Most TCR sequence clusters were specific to one of the two donors. T-cell clones expanding and contracting after mild COVID-19 in a couple of donors were tracked by longitudinal TCRalpha and TCRbeta repertoire sequencing. Two young, previously healthy adult volunteers, one female and one male, were included in the cohort. Broader findings and caveats from the paper: The study included only a couple of mild cases, and larger cohorts that include severe cases with pre-infection samples were judged to be necessary. Contracting CD4+ clones were located mainly in the CM and EM memory subsets, whereas CD8+ clones were found to be enriched in EMRA. Some responding clones were detected in pre-infection memory, suggesting pre-existing cross-reactive memory T cells joined the SARS-CoV-2 response. From day 15 to 85, contracting clones showed balanced CD4/CD8 phenotypes, whereas a second wave of clones that expanded from day 15 to 37 leaned towards CD4+. The second-wave clones that peaked on day 37 were not confirmed to be SARS-CoV-2 specific.

This clonotype was picked up a small number of times. Its antigen remains unidentified. There are no base qualities to consult, and no much larger clone falls within one base. Sequencing took place on an Illumina NovaSeq 6000. cDNA libraries for TCRalpha and TCRbeta were prepared by 5'RACE using constant-segment primers, with sample barcodes and unique molecular identifiers added. RNA was extracted from every sample with Trizol reagent. The libraries were amplified in two PCR steps, and the second step added a second sample barcode and Illumina TruSeq adapters. Sequencing of the libraries was done on an Illumina NovaSeq, producing 2 x 150 bp paired-end reads. As for the original processing: The reads were demultiplexed and collapsed into UMI-guided consensus sequences using migec v1.2.7. Using mixcr v2.1.11, the UMI consensuses were aligned to TRA and TRB V and J templates and assembled into clonotypes. Clonotypes were classified as expanded or contracted when called significant by both edgeR and NoisET, with noise models trained on biological replicates. For edgeR calls, the cutoffs were a false discovery rate-adjusted p below 0.01 and a log2 fold-change threshold of 1. As an exploratory analysis of dynamics, max-normalized trajectories of the 1000 most abundant clonotypes were examined with PCA combined with hierarchical clustering. Separately sequenced CD4+ and CD8+ repertoires were used to assign a CD4 or CD8 phenotype to each responding clone. The raw public data were reprocessed by TCRdb itself: fastp quality trimming at Q25, MiXCR clonotype calling, in-frame beta chains only. Under each unique CDR3 protein, matching rows form one entry showing the most common genes and DNA. It is TCRdb's table, rather than the study itself, that gives the V and J calls and clone size. Counted in this sample were 550,000 to 700,000 distinct CDR3 sequences; roughly 17% of them appeared once. The ten largest make up about 7.5% of the sample.

PBMCs were isolated by Ficoll-Paque density gradient centrifugation. Trimming removed 6 bases from V and 3 bases from J, leaving 14 bases between the germline ends. CDR1 LGHNA and CDR2 YNFKEQ are derived from the germline V gene. The CDR3 starts with the cysteine, ends with the phenylalanine, and has 15 residues. This entry keeps only the CDR3 DNA: 45 bases, framed from base 1. The TCR was taken from an adult woman who had mild COVID-19 (a few samples of this study predate the infection). The sample titles of this study are shuffled in the database, so cell type and time point are left out; the donor was told from shared clones. Sequenced sample: PBMCs or a T cell subset sorted from them (not recorded which). Rearrangement joined TRBV4-2 to TRBJ1-4; a weak D assignment points to TRBD1 (5 bases agree). For the CDR3, the sequence is CASSLYQGANEKLFF. The nucleotides are TGTGCCAGCAGTCTATATCAGGGAGCTAATGAAAAACTGTTTTTT.